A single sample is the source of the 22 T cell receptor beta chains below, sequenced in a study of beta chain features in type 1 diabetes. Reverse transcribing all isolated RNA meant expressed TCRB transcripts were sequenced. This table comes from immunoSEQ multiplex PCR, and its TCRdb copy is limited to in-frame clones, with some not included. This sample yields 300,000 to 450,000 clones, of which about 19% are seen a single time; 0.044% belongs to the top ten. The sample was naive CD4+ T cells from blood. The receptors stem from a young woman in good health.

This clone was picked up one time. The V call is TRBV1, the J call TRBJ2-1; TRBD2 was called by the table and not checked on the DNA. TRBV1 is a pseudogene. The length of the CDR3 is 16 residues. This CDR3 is CTSSQEGLAGMNEQFF. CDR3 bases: TGCACCAGCAGCCAAGAGGGACTAGCGGGAATGAATGAGCAGTTCTTC.

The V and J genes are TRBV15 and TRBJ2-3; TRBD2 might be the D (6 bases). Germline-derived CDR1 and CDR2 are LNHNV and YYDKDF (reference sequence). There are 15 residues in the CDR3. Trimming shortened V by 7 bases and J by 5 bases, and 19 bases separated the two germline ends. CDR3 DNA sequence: TGTGCCACCACCCCAAGGGCGGGAACCGGAGATACGCAGTATTTT. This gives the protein CATTPRAGTGDTQYF. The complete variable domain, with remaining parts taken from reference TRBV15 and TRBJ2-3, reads DAMVIQNPRYQVTQFGKPVTLSCSQTLNHNVMYWYQQKSSQAPKLLFHYYDKDFNNEADTPDNFQSRRPNTSFCFLDIRSPGLGDTAMYLCATTPRAGTGDTQYFGPGTRLTVL.

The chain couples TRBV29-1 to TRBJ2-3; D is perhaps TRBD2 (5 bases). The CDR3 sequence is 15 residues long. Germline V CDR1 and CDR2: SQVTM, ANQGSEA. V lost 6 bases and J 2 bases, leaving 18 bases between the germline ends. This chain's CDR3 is CSVPDRRGSTDTQYF. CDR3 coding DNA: TGCAGCGTCCCAGATCGACGGGGATCCACAGATACGCAGTATTTT.

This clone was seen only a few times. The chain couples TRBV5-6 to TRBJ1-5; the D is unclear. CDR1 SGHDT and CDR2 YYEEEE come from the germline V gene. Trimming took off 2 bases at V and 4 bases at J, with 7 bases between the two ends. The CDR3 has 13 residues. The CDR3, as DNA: TGTGCCAGCAGCTTAACCGGGAATCAGCCCCAGCATTTT. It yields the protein CASSLTGNQPQHF.

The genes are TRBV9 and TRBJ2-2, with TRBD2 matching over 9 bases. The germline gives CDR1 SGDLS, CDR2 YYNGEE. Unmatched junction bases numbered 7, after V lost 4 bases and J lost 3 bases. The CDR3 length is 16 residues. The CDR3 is CASSPRVAGDTGELFF. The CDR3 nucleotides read TGTGCCAGCAGCCCCCGGGTAGCGGGGGACACCGGGGAGCTGTTTTTT.

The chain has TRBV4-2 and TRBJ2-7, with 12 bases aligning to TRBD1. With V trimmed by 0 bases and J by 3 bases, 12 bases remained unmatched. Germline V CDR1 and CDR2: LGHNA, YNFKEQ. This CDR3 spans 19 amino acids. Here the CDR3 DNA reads TGTGCCAGCAGCCAAGAGTCGGGACAGGGGGCGGCCGAGGTCTACGAGCAGTACTTC. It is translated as CASSQESGQGAAEVYEQYF.

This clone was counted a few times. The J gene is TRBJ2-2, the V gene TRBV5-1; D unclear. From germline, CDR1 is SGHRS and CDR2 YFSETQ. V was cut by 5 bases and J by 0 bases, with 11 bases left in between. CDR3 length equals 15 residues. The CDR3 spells CASRSVTANTGELFF. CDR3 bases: TGCGCCAGCAGAAGTGTTACAGCGAACACCGGGGAGCTGTTTTTT.

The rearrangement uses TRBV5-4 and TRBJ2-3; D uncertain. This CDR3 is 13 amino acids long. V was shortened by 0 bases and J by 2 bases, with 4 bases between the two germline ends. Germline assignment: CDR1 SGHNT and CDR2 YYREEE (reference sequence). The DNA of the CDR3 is TGTGCCAGCAGCTTGGCTTACACAGATACGCAGTATTTT. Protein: CASSLAYTDTQYF.

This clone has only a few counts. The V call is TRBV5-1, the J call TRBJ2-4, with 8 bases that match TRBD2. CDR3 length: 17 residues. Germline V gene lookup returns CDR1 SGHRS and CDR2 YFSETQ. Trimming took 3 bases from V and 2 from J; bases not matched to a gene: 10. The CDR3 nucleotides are TGCGCCAGCAGCTCCCGTGGTAGCGGGACGACCAAAAACATTCAGTACTTC. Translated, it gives CASSSRGSGTTKNIQYF.

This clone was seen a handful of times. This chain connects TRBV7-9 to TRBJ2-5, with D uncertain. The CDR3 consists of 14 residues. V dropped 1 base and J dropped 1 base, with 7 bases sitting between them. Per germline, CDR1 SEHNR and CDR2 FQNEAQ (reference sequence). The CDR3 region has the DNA TGTGCCAGCAGCTTAGGTGCCAGCCAAGAGACCCAGTACTTC. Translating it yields CASSLGASQETQYF.

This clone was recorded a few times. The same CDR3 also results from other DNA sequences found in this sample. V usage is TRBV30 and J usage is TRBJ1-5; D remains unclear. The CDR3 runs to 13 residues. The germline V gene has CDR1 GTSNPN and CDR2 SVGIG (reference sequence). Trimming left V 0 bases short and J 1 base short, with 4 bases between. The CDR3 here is CAWSVRSNQPQHF. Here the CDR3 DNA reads TGTGCCTGGAGTGTACGGAGCAATCAGCCCCAGCATTTT.

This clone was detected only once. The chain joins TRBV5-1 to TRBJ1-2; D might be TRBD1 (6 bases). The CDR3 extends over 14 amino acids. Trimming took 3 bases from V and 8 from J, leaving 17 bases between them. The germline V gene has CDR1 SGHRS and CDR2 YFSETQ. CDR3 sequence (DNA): TGCGCCAGCAGCTCTGGGGGGGGCCCGGAGGGCTACACCTTC. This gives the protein CASSSGGGPEGYTF. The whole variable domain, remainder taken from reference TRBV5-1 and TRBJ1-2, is KAGVTQTPRYLIKTRGQQVTLSCSPISGHRSVSWYQQTPGQGLQFLFEYFSETQRNKGNFPGRFSGRQFSNSRSEMNVSTLELGDSALYLCASSSGGGPEGYTFGSGTRLTVV.

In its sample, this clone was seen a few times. This CDR3 is CASSLVRGRTEFF. Here the CDR3 DNA reads TGCGCCAGCAGCTTGGTTCGCGGGAGGACGGAGTTCTTC. J is TRBJ2-1 and V is TRBV5-1, with 8 bases lining up with TRBD2. The CDR3 is 13 amino acids. Germline V gene lookup returns CDR1 SGHRS and CDR2 YFSETQ. Germline trimming cut 0 bases from V and 14 bases from J; bases unmatched to any gene: 7.

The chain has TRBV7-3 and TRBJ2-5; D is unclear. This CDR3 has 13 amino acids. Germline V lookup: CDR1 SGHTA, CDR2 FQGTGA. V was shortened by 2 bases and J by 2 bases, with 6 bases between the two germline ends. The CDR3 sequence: CASSLLAQETQYF. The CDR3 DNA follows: TGTGCCAGCAGCTTACTGGCACAAGAGACCCAGTACTTC.

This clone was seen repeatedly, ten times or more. The CDR3 loop is CASSPQGERETQYF. The CDR3 nucleotides are TGTGCCAGCAGCCCGCAGGGGGAGAGGGAGACCCAGTACTTC. The V and J genes are TRBV7-9 and TRBJ2-5; 7 bases match TRBD1. CDR1 and CDR2 from the germline V gene are SEHNR and FQNEAQ (reference sequence). Trimming took 5 bases from V and 5 from J; bases not matched to a gene: 8. The CDR3 is 14 amino acids.

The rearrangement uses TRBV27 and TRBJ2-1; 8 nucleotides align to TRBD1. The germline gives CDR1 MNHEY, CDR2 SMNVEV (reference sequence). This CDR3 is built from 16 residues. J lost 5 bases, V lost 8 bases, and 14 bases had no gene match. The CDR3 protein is CASRPHRGQGDNEQFF. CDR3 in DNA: TGTGCCAGCCGCCCCCATCGAGGACAGGGTGACAATGAGCAGTTCTTC.

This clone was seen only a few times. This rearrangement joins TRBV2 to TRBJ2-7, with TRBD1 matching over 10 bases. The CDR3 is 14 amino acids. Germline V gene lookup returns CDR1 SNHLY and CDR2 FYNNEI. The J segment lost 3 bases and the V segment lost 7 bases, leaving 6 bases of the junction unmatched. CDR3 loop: CASNRDRGDYEQYF. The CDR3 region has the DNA TGTGCCAGCAACCGGGACAGGGGAGACTACGAGCAGTACTTC.

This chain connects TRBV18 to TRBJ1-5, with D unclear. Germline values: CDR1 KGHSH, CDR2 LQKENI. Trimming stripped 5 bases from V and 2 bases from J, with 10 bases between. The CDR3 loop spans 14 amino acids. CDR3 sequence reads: CASSSGGGNQPQHF. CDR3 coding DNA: TGTGCCAGCTCATCTGGTGGAGGCAATCAGCCCCAGCATTTT.

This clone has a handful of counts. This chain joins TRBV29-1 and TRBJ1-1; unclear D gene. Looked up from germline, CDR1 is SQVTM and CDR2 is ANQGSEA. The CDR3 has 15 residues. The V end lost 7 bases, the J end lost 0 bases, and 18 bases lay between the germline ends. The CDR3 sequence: CSAPKPYSVNTEAFF. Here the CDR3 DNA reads TGCAGCGCACCTAAGCCCTATTCCGTGAACACTGAAGCTTTCTTT.

The CDR3 DNA sequence: TGTGCCAGCAGCCAAGAGGGCAGGGAGGCCTACAATGAGCAGTTCTTC. Protein product: CASSQEGREAYNEQFF. The gene calls are TRBV4-2 and TRBJ2-1; D may be TRBD2 (6 bases). Germline CDR1 reads LGHNA; CDR2 reads YNFKEQ. The CDR3 has 16 amino acids. The V end lost 0 bases, the J end lost 2 bases, and 11 bases lay between the germline ends.

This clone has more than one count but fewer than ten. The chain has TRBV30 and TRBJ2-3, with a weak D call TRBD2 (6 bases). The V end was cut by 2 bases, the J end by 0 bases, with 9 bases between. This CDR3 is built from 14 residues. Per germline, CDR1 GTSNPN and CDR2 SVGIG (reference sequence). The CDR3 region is CAWSRSGSTDTQYF. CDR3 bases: TGTGCCTGGAGTAGGAGCGGGAGCACAGATACGCAGTATTTT.

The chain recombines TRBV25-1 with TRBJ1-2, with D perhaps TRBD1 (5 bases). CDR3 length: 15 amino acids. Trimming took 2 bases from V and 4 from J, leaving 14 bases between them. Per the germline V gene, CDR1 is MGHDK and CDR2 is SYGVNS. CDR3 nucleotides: TGTGCCAGCAGTGAAGGCAAGGGGAATCGCTATGGCTACACCTTC. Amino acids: CASSEGKGNRYGYTF.